This T cell receptor (beta chain) originates from a study of molecular identifiers for immune sequencing clone quantification. This clonotype was seen ten or more times. TCRdb ran MiXCR on the PCR reads and lists one entry per CDR3 protein. The sample has approximately 680,000 distinct CDR3 sequences, roughly 27% seen once. The germline gives CDR1 LGHNA, CDR2 YSLEER. V dropped 4 bases and J dropped 5 bases, with 16 bases sitting between them. The length of the CDR3 is 15 residues. The sequenced material came from naive CD8+ T cells from blood, with Jurkat cell RNA spiked in. Subset here: FACS-sorted CD8+CD4-CCR7+CD45RA+ naive T cells. J is TRBJ2-3 and V is TRBV4-3; a possible D gene is TRBD1 (6 bases). This TCR was recovered from a human donor in good health. Some libraries in this study had Jurkat cell RNA spiked in. The CDR3 here is CASSPGWGQKDTQYF. The DNA of the CDR3 is TGCGCCAGCAGCCCAGGCTGGGGACAAAAAGATACGCAGTATTTT.